This T cell receptor beta chain is from a study of cytomegalovirus exposure and HLA in healthy donors. V gave up 4 bases and J gave up 0 bases; unmatched junction bases: 7. Germline V gene lookup returns CDR1 MNHGY and CDR2 SAAAGT. The CDR3 length is 16 residues. General study findings and limits: Most TCR sequences were seen very rarely across donors, but some public TCRs occurred in many. Using a false discovery rate of 0.05, a later analysis showed that roughly 16,000 TCR beta sequences were associated with HLA alleles. Most likely, a cluster of highly shared sequence variants arose as a sequencing artifact.

Primers included in the PCR were 60 Vbeta and 13 Jbeta primers. Method: immunoSEQ multiplex PCR; TCRdb's copy keeps in-frame clones and lacks some. The sample records about 140,000 clones, roughly 80% being singletons. This clone has only a few counts. The antigen is not known. Sequences were obtained from PBMCs. V and J are TRBV6-8 and TRBJ1-1, with 8 bases lining up with TRBD1. The receptor was derived from a man younger than 35 in good health and CMV-seropositive. The DNA of the CDR3 is TGTGCCAGCAGTTTGCGGACAGGGAGGGTGAACACTGAAGCTTTCTTT. Translated, it gives CASSLRTGRVNTEAFF.